Presented here are 14 T cell receptor beta chains from one specimen sequenced in a study of T cell clonality in common variable immunodeficiency. The repertoire was sequenced with immunoSEQ multiplex PCR; TCRdb's copy has only in-frame clones and lacks some. This sample has tens of thousands of clones, each found more than once. Sequenced material: peripheral blood mononuclear cells. Every receptor here comes from a person aged 18 to 70 in good health.

Many counts were recorded for this clone. The CDR3 end is not reached by the read, which stops 3 residues before it; the germline J gene fills it in. The chain couples TRBV2 to TRBJ2-1; the D gene could be TRBD1 or TRBD2 (5 bases each). Germline CDR1 reads SNHLY; CDR2 reads FYNNEI. This CDR3 has 14 amino acids. V was cut by 7 bases and J by 4 bases, with 14 bases left in between. CDR3 in amino acids: CASMRGSYYNEQFF. CDR3 DNA (partial): TGTGCCAGCATGAGGGGATCCTATTACAATGAG.

This clone was seen more than once but under ten times. The read is 3 residues too short to cover the CDR3 end, so that end is filled in from the germline J gene. V and J are TRBV5-5 and TRBJ1-3, with D uncertain. In germline, CDR1 is SGHKS, CDR2 YYEKEE (reference sequence). V was clipped by 5 bases and J by 3 bases, with 9 bases between them. CDR3 length: 13 amino acids. The CDR3: CASSPRYGNTIYF. CDR3 DNA, as far as it was read: TGTGCCAGCAGTCCGAGGTATGGAAACACC.

This clone was observed many times. Read coverage stops 3 residues before the CDR3 terminus; the germline J gene supplies the remainder. This chain uses TRBV5-1 with TRBJ2-2; TRBD1 matches at 10 bases. Germline V gene data show CDR1 as SGHRS and CDR2 as YFSETQ. Trimming took 0 bases from V and 6 from J; bases not matched to a gene: 8. This CDR3 contains 17 residues. The CDR3 here is CASSLGDRGTLAGELFF. The sequenced CDR3 bases are TGCGCCAGCAGCTTGGGGGACAGGGGAACCCTAGCCGGGGAG.

This clone was detected ten times or more. The read stops 3 residues short of the end of the CDR3; the missing end is completed from the germline J gene. The chain uses TRBV9 and TRBJ2-3; 7 bases map to TRBD2. The CDR3 runs 17 residues. J gave up 0 bases and V 3 bases, and 10 bases lay outside the gene matches. Per germline, CDR1 SGDLS and CDR2 YYNGEE. The chain's CDR3 is CASSAGGSGLSTDTQYF. CDR3 DNA, as far as it was read: TGTGCCAGCAGCGCGGGGGGAAGCGGACTTAGCACAGATACG.

This clone occurred many times. The read is 3 residues too short to cover the CDR3 end, so that end is filled in from the germline J gene. This sequence joins TRBV7-9 and TRBJ1-4, with unresolved D. Germline CDR1 reads SEHNR; CDR2 reads FQNEAQ (reference sequence). The V end was cut by 2 bases, the J end by 4 bases, with 11 bases between. This CDR3 is 15 amino acids long. CDR3 protein: CASSLPGTFNEKLFF. The covered CDR3 bases are TGTGCCAGCAGCTTACCAGGAACATTTAATGAAAAA.

On this clone: The missing CDR3 end, 3 residues past where the read stops, is filled in from the germline J gene. This chain links TRBV6-2 or TRBV6-3 with TRBJ2-3; no definite D call. Germline V CDR1 and CDR2: MNHEY, SVGEGT. This CDR3 region has 12 residues. The CDR3 spells CASFPLQETQYF. Incomplete CDR3 DNA: TGTGCCAGCTTCCCTTTACAAGAGACG.

Details on this clone: The read ends 3 residues early relative to the CDR3; the germline J gene fills the gap. The chain joins TRBV19 to TRBJ1-5, with TRBD1 as a possible D gene (5 bases). CDR3 size: 17 residues. V gave up 5 bases and J gave up 4 bases, with 21 bases separating them. CDR1 is LNHDA, CDR2 SQIVND, per germline (reference sequence). CDR3 in amino acids: CASSEPDSDPLNQPQHF. CDR3 DNA (partial): TGTGCCAGTAGTGAACCCGACAGCGACCCCCTTAATCAGCCC.

This clone was seen ten or more times. From the germline J gene comes the end of the CDR3, since the read stops 3 residues before it. The chain carries TRBV18 and TRBJ2-3; 9 bases match TRBD1. V was pared by 3 bases and J by 3 bases, with 4 bases of the junction left unmatched. The germline V gene encodes CDR1 KGHSH and CDR2 LQKENI. The CDR3 has 15 amino acids. CDR3 DNA, as far as it was read: TGTGCCAGCTCACCTAGGGACAGGGTAACAGATACG. Translating it yields CASSPRDRVTDT. The whole CDR3 protein is CASSPRDRVTDTQYF.

In this sample, this clone turned up many times. With the read ending 3 residues before the CDR3 end, the germline J gene is used to fill in that end. The chain couples TRBV20-1 to TRBJ1-3; the D is unclear. Germline-derived CDR1 and CDR2 are DFQATT and SNEGSKA (reference sequence). The CDR3 has 13 residues. The covered CDR3 bases are TGCAGCCTTCCCGGGGTTCCTGGAAACACC. The encoded protein is CSLPGVPGNT. The full CDR3 protein is CSLPGVPGNTIYF.

Concerning this clone itself: Germline and junction disagree at one end, which may indicate a read error. From the germline J gene comes the end of the CDR3, since the read stops 3 residues before it. This chain uses TRBV7-9 with TRBJ1-2; 8 bases fit TRBD1. CDR3 length: 15 residues. From germline, CDR1 is SEHNR and CDR2 FQNEAQ (reference sequence). The CDR3 bases that were read are TGTGCCAGCAGCGCCTGGGGGCAGGGGGCCTATGAC. It codes for CASSAWGQGAYD. The CDR3, in full, reads CASSAWGQGAYDYTF.

Ten or more counts support this clone. The read terminates 3 residues before the CDR3 end, so the remaining end is supplied by the germline J gene. The V and J genes are TRBV5-1 and TRBJ2-3; 7 positions agree with TRBD2. The ends lost 4 bases at V and 2 bases at J; junction bases unmatched: 10. CDR1 and CDR2 from the germline V gene are SGHRS and YFSETQ. The CDR3 sequence is 16 residues long. The CDR3 bases that were read are TGCGCCAGCAGCCTCAACACGGGGGGAACCACAGATACG. It specifies CASSLNTGGTTDT. The whole CDR3 is CASSLNTGGTTDTQYF.

Ten or more counts support this clone. The read comes to an end 3 residues before the CDR3 does, leaving the germline J gene to fill in the end. The chain joins TRBV7-6 to TRBJ2-1, with TRBD2 matching over 9 bases. V trimming: 4 bases; J trimming: 3 bases; junction bases outside the gene matches: 10. The CDR3 runs to 17 residues. The V gene's germline CDR1 is SGHVS and CDR2 FNYEAQ. The CDR3 protein is CASSYIAGGAIYNEQFF. Incomplete CDR3 DNA: TGTGCCAGCAGCTACATTGCGGGGGGGGCGATCTACAATGAG.

Ten or more counts support this clone. The observed sequence ends 3 residues before the CDR3 terminus, with the missing tail filled in from the germline J gene. The chain joins TRBV20-1 to TRBJ2-2; 8 bases align to TRBD2. Germline V gene sequence: CDR1 DFQATT, CDR2 SNEGSKA (reference sequence). CDR3 length: 16 residues. V lost 3 bases, J lost 6 bases, and 12 bases stayed unmatched. The sequenced part of the CDR3 DNA is TGCAGTGCTAGGATCTCAGCGGGGGCTGGATCCGGGGAG. This translates into CSARISAGAGSGE. The full CDR3 sequence reads CSARISAGAGSGELFF.

This clone was counted many times. The read is 3 residues too short to cover the CDR3 end, so that end is filled in from the germline J gene. This rearrangement joins TRBV20-1 to TRBJ1-5; TRBD1 aligns across 7 bases. Trimming took 3 bases from V and 2 from J; bases not matched to a gene: 7. CDR1 is DFQATT, CDR2 SNEGSKA, per germline (reference sequence). The length of the CDR3 is 15 residues. The part of the CDR3 DNA that was read is TGCAGTGCTAGGAGACAGGGTATAGGCAATCAGCCC. Translated: CSARRQGIGNQP. The whole CDR3 is CSARRQGIGNQPQHF.